The TCR beta chain under discussion was sequenced for a study of blood T cell repertoires in COVID-19. Study background: The analysed material was cDNA or gDNA that came from T cells, B-cell-depleted T cells, or PBMCs.

Germline values: CDR1 LGHNT, CDR2 FRNRAP. This CDR3 is built from 11 residues. V lost 7 bases and J 9 bases, leaving 10 bases between the germline ends. Source study methods: The authors estimated nucleated cell counts from reference gene primer amplification. TCRdb keeps only in-frame clones here, not all; method: immunoSEQ multiplex PCR. That table is the source of V, J and clone size, and D and trimming were worked out from the DNA. The sample has approximately 170,000 clones; 85% are singletons. The chain is built from TRBV12-5 and TRBJ1-5; D gene uncertain. The sequencing input was peripheral blood. The sequence derives from an elderly woman with COVID-19, enrolled during active disease. CDR3 sequence reads: CASVTRSPQHF. For the CDR3, the DNA is TGTGCTAGTGTCACTCGATCGCCCCAGCATTTT.